The source of this T cell receptor beta chain is a study of cytomegalovirus exposure and HLA in healthy donors. Study conclusions and caveats: Sequencing likely caused a cluster of highly shared sequence variants. The later analysis indicated that the majority of CMV-associated TCR beta chains appeared HLA-restricted. Productive rates of about 90% or about 30% were seen for most TCR beta V segments in an earlier analysis.

This clone was detected a few times. Its antigen is unidentified. The CDR3 totals 16 residues. V lost 1 base to trimming and J lost 2 bases, with 15 bases between them. CDR1 is LGHNA and CDR2 is YSLEER in the germline V gene. The PCR had 60 Vbeta and 13 Jbeta primers. TCRdb keeps only in-frame clones here, not all; method: immunoSEQ multiplex PCR. The sample contains over 150,000 clones, less than 80% of which appear only once. The sequenced sample consisted of PBMCs. The chain recombines TRBV4-3 with TRBJ2-7, with TRBD1 as a possible D gene (6 bases). The receptor's source is a man aged 40-55 years in good health and CMV-seronegative. The CDR3 sequence is CASSQGIGTRTYEQYF. CDR3 DNA sequence: TGCGCCAGCAGCCAAGGAATCGGGACACGAACCTACGAGCAGTACTTC.